Below are 9 T cell receptor beta chains sequenced from a single sample in a study of tumor and adjacent non-tumor tissue in lung cancer. TCRbeta libraries were built with three rounds of nested PCR, modified from ARM-PCR. TCRdb recomputed calls from the multiplex PCR reads with MiXCR, one row per CDR3 protein. The sample lists about 93,000 distinct CDR3 sequences, roughly 70% occurring once. The template was RNA from unsorted bulk tissue. Sequencing used lung tumor tissue. The receptors derive from a man between 60 and 75 years old with non-small cell lung cancer.

Of note for this clonotype: A read error may account for a junction end that differs from germline. This chain uses TRBV5-1 with TRBJ2-2; TRBD2 matches 11 bases. The CDR3 has 16 amino acids. Germline V CDR1 and CDR2: SGHRS, YFSETQ. The CDR3 region has the DNA TGCGCCAGCAACCAATGGACTAGCGGGCTGACCGGGGAGTTGTTTTTT. This translates into CASNQWTSGLTGELFF.

The table lists this clonotype with many counts. The chain uses TRBV6-5 and TRBJ2-7, with 8 bases matching TRBD1. CDR3 size: 14 residues. CDR1 and CDR2 from the germline V gene are MNHEY and SVGAGI. J gave up 7 bases and V 5 bases, and 10 bases lay outside the gene matches. The CDR3 DNA reads as TGTGCCAGCAGTAGGGTTAGGACAGGGAGGGAGCAGTACTTC. Protein product: CASSRVRTGREQYF.

Comments on this clonotype: A junction boundary mismatches the germline segment, possibly from a read error. The V and J genes are TRBV12-3 or TRBV12-4 and TRBJ2-6; 7 bases align to TRBD2. This CDR3 is built from 15 residues. The CDR3 sequence: CASCWGDYGDNVLTF. The CDR3 coding sequence is TGTGCCAGCTGTTGGGGGGACTATGGGGACAACGTCCTGACTTTC.

A note on this clonotype: The conserved phenylalanine or tryptophan normally closing the CDR3 is absent here, so this likely arose from a read error. The genes are TRBV12-3 or TRBV12-4 and TRBJ2-2; 14 bases are a match to TRBD2. V trimming: 10 bases; J trimming: 7 bases; junction bases outside the gene matches: 11. The CDR3 has 16 amino acids. In nucleotides, the CDR3 is TGTGCCAATGGTGGGACTAGCGGGAGACCCATCGGGGAGCTGTTTTAT. Translating gives CANGGTSGRPIGELFY.

This clonotype appeared many times. The genes are TRBV5-1 and TRBJ1-1; a weak D match, TRBD1 (5 bases). Per the germline V gene, CDR1 is SGHRS and CDR2 is YFSETQ. Trimming removed 0 bases at V and 2 bases at J, with 14 bases between. This CDR3 contains 16 residues. DNA of the CDR3: TGCGCCAGCAGCTTGGAGGCAGGGCAAGTAAACACTGAAGCTTTCTTT. Protein product: CASSLEAGQVNTEAFF.

Notes on this clonotype: The junction shows a germline mismatch at one end, possibly a read error. The chain links TRBV11-3 to TRBJ2-6, with D maybe TRBD1 (5 bases). The CDR3 is 15 amino acids. Germline-derived CDR1 and CDR2 are SGHNT and YENEEA. The chain's CDR3 is CASSQQSSGANILAF. DNA for the CDR3: TGTGCTAGCAGCCAACAGAGTTCTGGGGCCAACATCCTGGCTTTC.

This clonotype appeared a few times. This may arise from a read error, as a much more abundant clone is one base away. V gene TRBV29-1 combines with J gene TRBJ2-7; tentatively, D is TRBD1 or TRBD2 (5 bases each). This CDR3 has 13 residues. Germline V gene lookup returns CDR1 SQVTM and CDR2 ANQGSEA. V lost 3 bases, J lost 9 bases, and 18 bases lay in between. In nucleotides, the CDR3 is TGCAGCGTTGAGGCAGGGAGTGCTACGGGGCAGTACTTC. Its translation: CSVEAGSATGQYF.

With regard to this clonotype: The junction departs from germline at one end; a sequencing error may be responsible. V is TRBV29-1 and J is TRBJ1-1; 7 nucleotides line up with TRBD1. This CDR3 region has 13 residues. Germline CDR1 reads SQVTM; CDR2 reads ANQGSEA. In DNA, the CDR3 is TGCAGCGTAACCTTGGGACAGAGCACTGAAGCCTTCTTT. The encoded protein is CSVTLGQSTEAFF.

A word on this clonotype: A much larger clone differs from this one at a single base, so this may be a read error. The CDR3 loop reads CASSPGLNNEAFF. As DNA, the CDR3 is TGTGCCAGCAGTCCCGGCCTGAACAATGAAGCTTTCTTT. The chain employs TRBV28 and TRBJ1-1; no firm D call. The CDR3 has 13 residues. The V gene's germline CDR1 is MDHEN and CDR2 SYDVKM.